A selection of T cell receptor beta chains follows, all from one sample in a study of blood T cell repertoires in COVID-19. Measured with immunoSEQ multiplex PCR; TCRdb has only the in-frame clones, and not every one. The table shows approximately 440,000 clones, with 80% to 95% occurring only once. The sequenced sample consisted of PBMCs or T cells enriched from blood (not recorded which). The receptors were gathered from a man aged 18 to 29 who had recovered from COVID-19. The CDR3 runs from the conserved cysteine through the conserved F or W.

V,J,CDR3
TRBV5-6,TRBJ1-2,CASSFEGLNYGYTF
TRBV7-3,TRBJ2-1,CASSLIEPRQGGNNEQFF
TRBV6-6,TRBJ1-1,CASSLQPLNTEAFF
TRBV5-1,TRBJ1-4,CASSLTDSNEKLFF
TRBV2,TRBJ2-7,CASSPRTYYEQYF
TRBV2,TRBJ1-1,CASREGKGVAFF
TRBV28,TRBJ2-7,CASGGTSGRAGLVYEQYF
TRBV6-5,TRBJ1-1,CATQRGFTEAFF
TRBV5-1,TRBJ1-2,CASSLGTTGPYGYTF
TRBV5-1,TRBJ2-6,CASSTGAGANVLTF
TRBV19,TRBJ1-2,CASSGRDRGLLYGYTF
TRBV10-3,TRBJ1-6,CAISEHSNSPLHF
TRBV12-5,TRBJ1-2,CASGNRGLIYGYTF
TRBV2,TRBJ2-5,CASSEGDRARRETQYF
TRBV27,TRBJ1-1,CASSLLRNTEAFF
TRBV6-1,TRBJ2-3,CASSPAGRDTQYF
TRBV6-5,TRBJ1-6,CASSRDSNSPLHF
TRBV7-2,TRBJ1-2,CASSLAGGLVYGYTF
TRBV19,TRBJ2-2,CASTGLAGVGGELFF
TRBV11-3,TRBJ1-3,CASSSSGTIYF
TRBV6-5,TRBJ1-1,CASSLTVNTEAFF
TRBV19,TRBJ2-1,CASAPRDRGNGNEQFF
TRBV9,TRBJ1-2,CASSVDSRLNYGYTF
TRBV29-1,TRBJ2-1,CSVVGLSEQFF
TRBV5-4,TRBJ2-1,CASNTIAGLYNEQFF
TRBV5-8,TRBJ1-4,CASSLGQGVREKLFF
TRBV2,TRBJ1-2,CASSASETGAILGGYTF
TRBV18,TRBJ1-3,CASSLGTVGNTIYF
TRBV6-5,TRBJ1-1,CASSYSSGLSGTEAFF
TRBV3-1/TRBV3-2,TRBJ1-5,CASSQGLPNQPQHF
TRBV28,TRBJ2-1,CASRFQGYNEQFF
TRBV9,TRBJ1-2,CASSEGITAIGYTF
TRBV7-3,TRBJ1-2,CASSSGTAVYGYTF
TRBV19,TRBJ2-1,CASRTKGPNNEQFF
TRBV5-1,TRBJ1-1,CASSSDRGPRTEAFF
TRBV11-1,TRBJ2-3,CASSLLSLAGGDTQYF
TRBV18,TRBJ1-2,CASSPGTGLSRYGYTF
TRBV2,TRBJ1-2,CASSPTGQVANYGYTF
TRBV19,TRBJ1-1,CASSTDSSNTEAFF
TRBV7-8,TRBJ1-3,CASSFGSRAGRGRDTIYF
TRBV2,TRBJ1-2,CASTTVDYGYTF
TRBV27,TRBJ2-7,CASAPRWGSYEQYF
TRBV3-1/TRBV3-2,TRBJ2-6,CASSQLDRLNSGANVLTF
TRBV3-1/TRBV3-2,TRBJ1-6,CASSLGQSGAINSPLHF
TRBV6-5,TRBJ2-4,CASSRDSKNIQYF
TRBV19,TRBJ1-2,CASTPQQGNYGYTF
TRBV27,TRBJ1-1,CASSPRGSHTEAFF
TRBV19,TRBJ2-5,CASSKTYGQGGSETQYF
TRBV27,TRBJ2-7,CASSFLTSSGEQYF
TRBV25-1,TRBJ1-4,CASSSTPGPLNEKLFF
TRBV11-2,TRBJ2-5,CASSSVRGGRRETQYF
TRBV27,TRBJ1-5,CASRLRSGGESQPQHF
TRBV14,TRBJ1-3,CASSFGQGYSGNTIYF
TRBV6-5,TRBJ2-5,CASSYGYRVQETQYF
TRBV19,TRBJ2-1,CASSIDGRAREQFF
TRBV5-6,TRBJ1-1,CASSLEQGPLHTEAFF
TRBV5-1,TRBJ1-4,CASSLRWTGENEKLFF
TRBV9,TRBJ1-1,CASSAGLTANTEAFF
TRBV18,TRBJ1-2,CASSPIGDYGYTF
TRBV12-5,TRBJ1-6,CASGLGDRDNSPLHF